This T cell receptor (beta chain) appears in the sequencing data of a study of T cell changes during pregnancy in multiple sclerosis. The junction had 2 bases not matched to a gene; V was cut back by 4 bases and J by 3 bases. The germline CDR1 and CDR2 sequences are MNHEY and SVGAGI. CDR3 length: 15 amino acids. The method was immunoSEQ multiplex PCR; TCRdb's version includes in-frame clones alone and lacks a portion of them. This sample yields approximately 60,000 clones, of which less than 95% are seen a single time; 3% to 4.5% belongs to the top ten. The source is a female donor in good health, enrolled as a control in a pregnancy study. Here the sequenced sample was peripheral blood, taken after pregnancy. This sequence joins TRBV6-5 and TRBJ1-4; 10 nucleotides match TRBD1. The CDR3 DNA sequence: TGTGCCAGCAGTTGGGACAGGGGTGCTAATGAAAAACTGTTTTTT. This translates into CASSWDRGANEKLFF.